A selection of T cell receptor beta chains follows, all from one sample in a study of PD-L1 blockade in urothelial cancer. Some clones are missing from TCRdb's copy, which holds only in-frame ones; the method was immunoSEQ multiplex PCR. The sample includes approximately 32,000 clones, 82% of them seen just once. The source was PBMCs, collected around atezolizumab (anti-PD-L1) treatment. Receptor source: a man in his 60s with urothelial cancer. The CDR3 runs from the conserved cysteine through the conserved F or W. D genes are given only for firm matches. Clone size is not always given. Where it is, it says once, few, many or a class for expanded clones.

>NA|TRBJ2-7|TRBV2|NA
CASSGLRQGGEQYF
TGTGCCAGCAGCGGCCTCCGGCAGGGGGGCGAGCAGTACTTC
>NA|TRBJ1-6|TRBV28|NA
CASSLPQHRDPPLHF
TGTGCCAGCAGTCTCCCGCAACACAGGGATCCACCCCTCCACTTT
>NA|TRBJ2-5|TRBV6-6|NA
CASSEERVQETQYF
TGTGCCAGCAGTGAGGAGCGGGTACAAGAGACCCAGTACTTC
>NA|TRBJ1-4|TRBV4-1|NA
CASSQAFQGTKLFF
TGCGCCAGCAGCCAAGCCTTTCAGGGTACAAAACTGTTTTTT
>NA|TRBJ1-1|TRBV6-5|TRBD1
CASSRRQGNTEAFF
TGTGCCAGCAGTCGACGACAGGGGAACACTGAAGCTTTCTTT
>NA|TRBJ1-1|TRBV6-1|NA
CASTRGVDAEAFF
TGTGCCAGCACGCGGGGGGTCGACGCTGAAGCTTTCTTT
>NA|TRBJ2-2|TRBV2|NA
CASSGQGNTGELFF
TGTGCCAGCAGTGGGCAGGGTAACACCGGGGAGCTGTTTTTT
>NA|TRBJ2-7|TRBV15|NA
CATSRDLARTYEQYF
TGTGCCACCAGCAGAGATTTGGCCAGGACCTACGAGCAGTACTTC
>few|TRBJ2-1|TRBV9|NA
CASSATLTRAEQFF
TGTGCCAGCAGCGCGACGCTAACTAGAGCTGAGCAGTTCTTC
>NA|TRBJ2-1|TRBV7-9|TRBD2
CASSPLAGGYNEQFF
TGTGCCAGCAGCCCGCTAGCGGGGGGCTACAATGAGCAGTTCTTC
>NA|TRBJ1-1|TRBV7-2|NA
CASSTRTVNTEAFF
TGTGCCAGCAGCACTAGGACGGTGAACACTGAAGCTTTCTTT
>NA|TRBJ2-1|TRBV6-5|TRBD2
CASTTRTSVYNEQFF
TGTGCCAGCACCACGAGGACTAGCGTCTACAATGAGCAGTTCTTC
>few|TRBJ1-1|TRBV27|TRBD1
CASSRDRNTEAFF
TGTGCCAGCAGCCGGGACAGGAACACTGAAGCTTTCTTT
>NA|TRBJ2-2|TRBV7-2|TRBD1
CASSWAGGRTGELFF
TGTGCCAGCAGTTGGGCAGGGGGCAGGACCGGGGAGCTGTTTTTT
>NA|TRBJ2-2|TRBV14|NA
CASSQRGPRGTGELFF
TGTGCCAGCAGCCAACGAGGGCCGCGGGGCACCGGGGAGCTGTTTTTT
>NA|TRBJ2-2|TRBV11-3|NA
CASSLAGDRELFF
TGTGCCAGCAGCTTAGCGGGGGATCGGGAGCTGTTTTTT
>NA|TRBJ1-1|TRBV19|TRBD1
CASSIGQEDTEAFF
TGTGCCAGTAGTATCGGACAGGAGGACACTGAAGCTTTCTTT
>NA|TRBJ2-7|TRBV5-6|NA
CASSRRQISYEQYF
TGTGCCAGCAGCAGAAGACAGATCTCCTACGAGCAGTACTTC
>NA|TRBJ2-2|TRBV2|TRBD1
CASTEGGTGIGTGELFF
TGTGCCAGCACCGAGGGCGGGACAGGGATCGGCACCGGGGAGCTGTTTTTT
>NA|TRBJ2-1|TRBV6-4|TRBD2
CASSVRGGNEQFF
TGTGCCAGCAGTGTACGGGGGGGGAATGAGCAGTTCTTC
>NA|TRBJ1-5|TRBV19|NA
CASGQITEPQHF
TGTGCCAGTGGACAAATCACAGAGCCCCAGCATTTT
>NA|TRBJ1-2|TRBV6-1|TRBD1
CASRAGTDYGYTF
TGTGCCAGCAGGGCCGGGACAGACTATGGCTACACCTTC
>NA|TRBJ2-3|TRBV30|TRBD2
CAWSALTGGGGTDTQYF
TGTGCCTGGAGTGCCCTGACTGGCGGGGGGGGAACAGATACGCAGTATTTT
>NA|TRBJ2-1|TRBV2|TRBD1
CASSRGQGFYNEQFF
TGTGCCAGCAGTCGGGGACAGGGTTTCTACAATGAGCAGTTCTTC
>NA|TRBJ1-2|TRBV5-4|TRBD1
CASSFARGRDGYTF
TGTGCCAGCAGCTTCGCCAGGGGGCGCGATGGCTACACCTTC
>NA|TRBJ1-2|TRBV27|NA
CASSLTGDNYGYTF
TGTGCCAGCAGTTTAACAGGAGATAACTATGGCTACACCTTC
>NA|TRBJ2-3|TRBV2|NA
CASSENPPGGKGDTQYF
TGTGCCAGCAGTGAAAATCCGCCCGGGGGAAAGGGAGATACGCAGTATTTT
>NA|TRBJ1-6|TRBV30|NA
CAWSRDNSPLHF
TGTGCCTGGAGTCGGGATAATTCACCCCTCCACTTT
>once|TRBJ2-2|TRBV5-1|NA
CASSLEAVTGELFF
TGCGCCAGCAGCTTGGAGGCGGTCACCGGGGAGCTGTTTTTT